The rows below give T cell receptor beta chains drawn from one sample of a study of Graves' ophthalmopathy and Graves' hyperthyroidism. TCRdb called the multiplex PCR reads again in MiXCR, with one record for every CDR3 protein. The sample contains 450,000 or so distinct CDR3 sequences, under 15% of which appear only once. Sequencing was carried out using blood. The origin of the receptors is a woman in her twenties or thirties with Graves' ophthalmopathy. The CDR3 runs from the conserved cysteine through the conserved F or W. D genes are given only for firm matches. Clone size is shown for a subset of rows, as once, few, many or a class of expanded clone.

NA TRBJ1-5 many TRBV2 TGTGCCAGCAGTGATTCCGGTAGGCAGCCCCAGCATTTT CASSDSGRQPQHF
NA TRBJ1-1 many TRBV27 TGTGCCAGCCTCGGGACGGTCATGAACACTGAAGCTTTCTTT CASLGTVMNTEAFF
NA TRBJ2-5 many TRBV2 TGTGCCAGCAGCTTACGGGACGGACCTATGATAGGGACCCAGTACTTC CASSLRDGPMIGTQYF
TRBD2 TRBJ2-7 many TRBV6-1 TGTGCCAGCTGCGGGAGTGGGGAATACGAGCAGTACTTC CASCGSGEYEQYF
NA TRBJ2-7 few TRBV4-1 TGCGCCAGCAGCCAAGATCGGAAAGGGCCCTACGAGCAGTACTTC CASSQDRKGPYEQYF
NA TRBJ2-7 many TRBV7-8 TGTGCCAGCAGCCCCCCAGGGGAAACCTACGAGCAGTACTTC CASSPPGETYEQYF
NA TRBJ2-7 many TRBV15 TGTGCCACCAGCAGAGGGGGGCAAGGTGGATTCGAGCAGTACTTC CATSRGGQGGFEQYF
NA TRBJ1-1 NA TRBV19 TGTGCCAGTAGTGATTCCCAGACACCATTGAACACTGAAGCTTTCTTT CASSDSQTPLNTEAFF
NA TRBJ1-2 once TRBV3-1 TGTGCCAGCAGCTCATTCCCGGGAGCTAACTATGGCTACACCTTC CASSSFPGANYGYTF
NA TRBJ1-1 NA TRBV7-6 TGTGCCAGCAGCCCCCTTGGTTGGGCTGAAGCTTTCTTT CASSPLGWAEAFF
TRBD1 TRBJ2-7 many TRBV20-1 TGCAGTGCTAGACGGGACAGGTTCTACGAGCAGTACTTC CSARRDRFYEQYF
NA TRBJ1-1 many TRBV6-2/TRBV6-3 TGTGCCAGCAGTTACGGATCCACGGAAGCTTTCTTT CASSYGSTEAFF
TRBD1 TRBJ2-7 NA TRBV4-3 TGCGCCAGCAGCCATGCATCCCGGGACAGGGCGGCCGAGCAGTACTTC CASSHASRDRAAEQYF
TRBD1 TRBJ1-2 many TRBV6-1 TGTGCCAGCAGTCGGGACAGGGTAACCTATGGCTACACCTTC CASSRDRVTYGYTF
NA TRBJ2-3 many TRBV6-2/TRBV6-3 TGTGCCAGCAGTTATCACAGCTCCACAGATACGCAGTATTTT CASSYHSSTDTQYF
NA TRBJ1-2 many TRBV25-1 TGTGCCAGCAGTGAGTCCTCGGACGGCCGTAATGGCTACACCTTC CASSESSDGRNGYTF
NA TRBJ2-7 many TRBV6-1 TGTGCCAGCAGAGACAGCGGTTTAAGCTCCTACGAGCAGTACTTC CASRDSGLSSYEQYF
NA TRBJ1-5 many TRBV27 TGTGCCAGCAGTTTGACGGGATATAGCAATCAGCCCCAGCATTTT CASSLTGYSNQPQHF
NA TRBJ2-5 NA TRBV18 TGTGCCAGCTCGCGCAAGCTACAGGGTCTGAGGGAGACCCAGTACTTC CASSRKLQGLRETQYF
NA TRBJ1-5 many TRBV2 TGTGCCAGCAGAGTAGACAGCGGAGGAAATCAGCCCCAGCATTTT CASRVDSGGNQPQHF
TRBD1 TRBJ1-1 many TRBV12-3/TRBV12-4 TGTGCCAGCAGTCCGTTAAGGACAGGACCTGTGAACACTGAAGCTTTCTTT CASSPLRTGPVNTEAFF
NA TRBJ1-6 many TRBV5-1 TGCGCCAGCAGCACCCAGGGCGACTACTATAATTCACCCCTCCACTTT CASSTQGDYYNSPLHF
TRBD1 TRBJ1-3 few TRBV5-1 TGCGCCAGCAGCCGTGAAGCCGGGACAGTCTCTGGAAACACCATATATTTT CASSREAGTVSGNTIYF
TRBD1 TRBJ1-2 many TRBV6-1 TGTGCCAGCAGTGAAGGGACAGGGCCGGGCTATGGCTACACCTTC CASSEGTGPGYGYTF
NA TRBJ1-2 many TRBV28 TGTGCCAGCAGTTTAAGAGGGGTGGGAAACTATGGCTACACCTTC CASSLRGVGNYGYTF
NA TRBJ1-1 NA TRBV6-1 TGTGCCAGCACTACGGCTCTAAACACTGAAGCTTTCTTT CASTTALNTEAFF
NA TRBJ2-2 few TRBV29-1 TGCAGCGTTGTGAGGGGGGACACCGGGGAGCTGTTTTTT CSVVRGDTGELFF
NA TRBJ1-2 many TRBV5-1 TGCGCCAGCAGCTTGGGTGTGAAGGTATCCAACTATGGCTACACCTTC CASSLGVKVSNYGYTF
NA TRBJ1-2 many TRBV28 TGTGCCAGCAGGAATAACCAAGCGGGCTACACCTTC CASRNNQAGYTF
NA TRBJ2-2 many TRBV28 TGTGCCAGCAGTTTACTGATGAGCACCGGGGAGCTGTTTTTT CASSLLMSTGELFF
NA TRBJ1-1 many TRBV12-3/TRBV12-4 TGTGCCAGCAGTTCCTCAGACCGGAACACTGAAGCTTTCTTT CASSSSDRNTEAFF
TRBD1 TRBJ2-2 once TRBV6-5 TGTGCCAGCAGTTACGGGGGGACAGGGGCCACCGGGGAGCTGTTTTTT CASSYGGTGATGELFF
TRBD1 TRBJ2-2 many TRBV12-3/TRBV12-4 TGTGCCAGCAGTGCCGGACAGGGGGCATTCGGGGAGCTGTTTTTT CASSAGQGAFGELFF
NA TRBJ2-5 many TRBV7-3 TGTGCCAGCAGCCCAGGACCAGGAATTCGTTCGGAGACCCAGTACTTC CASSPGPGIRSETQYF
NA TRBJ2-7 NA TRBV6-1 TGTGCCAGCAGTGACTATCTCGGCGGGTCCTACGAGCAGTACTTC CASSDYLGGSYEQYF
NA TRBJ2-5 many TRBV2 TGTGCCAGCAGTGAAGTTCACGAGACCCAGTACTTC CASSEVHETQYF
NA TRBJ1-2 many TRBV18 TGTGCCAGCTCACCACTCGGCGGAACAGCTAGCTATGGCTACACCTTC CASSPLGGTASYGYTF
NA TRBJ1-2 many TRBV28 TGTGCCAGCATGCGCGGAAACTATGGCTACACCTTC CASMRGNYGYTF
TRBD2 TRBJ2-5 many TRBV10-3 TGTGCCATCAGTGACATCTCTGGCGGGAGGGGAGAGACCCAGTACTTC CAISDISGGRGETQYF
TRBD1 TRBJ1-1 few TRBV6-5 TGTGCCAGCAGTTACGGGGCAGGGGGAGTTGGAACTGAAGCTTTCTTT CASSYGAGGVGTEAFF
NA TRBJ2-5 few TRBV7-9 TGTGCCAGCAGCTTAGTTTTGCGGCAAGAGACCCAGTACTTC CASSLVLRQETQYF
TRBD1 TRBJ1-5 NA TRBV28 TGTGCCAGCAGTCCCTCTTGGGGACAGGGAAGGAGCAATCAGCCCCAGCATTTT CASSPSWGQGRSNQPQHF